The 4 T cell receptor beta chains below all came from one sample that was sequenced in a study of CXCR3-negative and CXCR3-positive naive CD8 T cells. 5' RACE that incorporated UMI labels was used to prepare the TRB cDNA libraries. TCRdb re-called the 5' RACE reads and shows each CDR3 protein once, DNA omitted. In total, the table holds 100,000 to 150,000 distinct CDR3 sequences. Input material: naive CXCR3- CD8+ T cells from blood. Subset specified: CD45RO-CCR7+CD27+CD95- naive CD8+ T cells lacking CXCR3 (TNR3-). The receptors were gathered from a human donor in good health. Some clones in this sample may be carry-over from other donors' samples.

The rearrangement uses TRBV13 and TRBJ2-3; TCRdb names TRBD2, which stays unverified in the absence of DNA. The V gene's germline CDR1 is PRHDT and CDR2 FYEKMQ (reference sequence). The CDR3 runs to 15 residues. The CDR3 reads CASSLPSESTDTQYF.

This rearrangement joins TRBV29-1 to TRBJ2-1; as DNA is missing, the TRBD2 call by TCRdb cannot be tested. This CDR3 contains 14 residues. Looked up from germline, CDR1 is SQVTM and CDR2 is ANQGSEA. CDR3 protein: CSGDLAFPYNEQFF.

The rearrangement uses TRBV30 and TRBJ2-7. Germline assignment: CDR1 GTSNPN and CDR2 SVGIG (reference sequence). The CDR3 is made up of 12 amino acids. The chain's CDR3 is CAWSVLDDEQYF.

The V gene is TRBV19, the J gene TRBJ2-6. There are 15 residues in the CDR3. Germline V lookup: CDR1 LNHDA, CDR2 SQIVND (reference sequence). Here the CDR3 reads CASTSGSSGANVLTF.